This record covers a single T cell receptor (beta chain). Its cognate antigen is unknown. This entry is derived from a study of cytomegalovirus exposure and HLA in healthy donors. Findings and limits, study-wide: V- and J-gene trimming in TCR beta was tied to a missense DCLRE1C variant by an analysis performed later.

Primers for the PCR totalled 60 Vbeta and 13 Jbeta. Here immunoSEQ multiplex PCR was the method, and the copy in TCRdb shows in-frame clones only, minus some. The table includes 200,000 or so clones, approximately 80% detected once. Trimming cost V 3 bases and J 0 bases, with 8 bases left between them. Germline V lookup: CDR1 GTSNPN, CDR2 SVGIG (reference sequence). The CDR3 is made up of 13 amino acids. The V and J genes are TRBV30 and TRBJ2-5; D might be TRBD1 (6 bases). Material for sequencing was PBMCs. The receptor was derived from a boy between 2 and 10 years old in good health and CMV-seronegative. The CDR3 nucleotides are TGTGCCTGGAGGGGGGACAACCAAGAGACCCAGTACTTC. Its protein is CAWRGDNQETQYF. The full variable domain, its missing parts supplied by reference TRBV30 and TRBJ2-5, is SQTIHQWPATLVQPVGSPLSLECTVEGTSNPNLYWYRQAAGRGLQLLFYSVGIGQISSEVPQNLSASRPQDRQFILSSKKLLLSDSGFYLCAWRGDNQETQYFGPGTRLLVL.